This T cell receptor beta chain was obtained from a study of shared clonotypes between healthy human individuals. The CDR3 extends over 19 amino acids. V shed 3 bases, J shed 2 bases, and the junction held 12 bases outside the gene matches. The germline gives CDR1 LNHDA, CDR2 SQIVND (reference sequence). Assay: immunoSEQ multiplex PCR; the TCRdb copy retains only in-frame clones and omits some. The sample holds roughly 2.2 million clones, 85% to 95% seen once. Naive CD4+ cells were CD45RA-selected; the remaining cells were memory. The chain recombines TRBV19 with TRBJ2-1; 11 nucleotides match TRBD2. The sample taken for sequencing was naive CD4+ T cells from PBMCs. The subset was: CD45RA+ positively selected. The source of this sequence is a man between 18 and 35 years old in good health. Some clones in this sample may be carry-over from other donors' samples. Here the CDR3 DNA reads TGTGCCAGTAGTATTGGGTCTAGCGGGAGGCATCTGACCTACAATGAGCAGTTCTTC. It encodes CASSIGSSGRHLTYNEQFF.